Presented here are 20 T cell receptor beta chains from one specimen sequenced in a study of cytomegalovirus exposure and HLA in healthy donors. Use of 60 Vbeta and 13 Jbeta primers characterized the PCR. Assay used: immunoSEQ multiplex PCR; TCRdb lists only in-frame clones, some missing. The sample has some 80,000 clones, around 73% seen once. Input material: PBMCs. The receptors originated from a man aged 45-65 years in good health and CMV-seronegative.

The chain employs TRBV7-2 and TRBJ2-7, with 7 nucleotides matching TRBD1. J gave up 1 base and V 5 bases, and 5 bases lay outside the gene matches. The CDR3 contains 14 residues. CDR1 and CDR2 from the germline V gene are SGHTA and FQGNSA. The CDR3 region is CASSMDRFSYEQYF. The CDR3 DNA reads as TGTGCCAGCAGCATGGACAGGTTTTCCTACGAGCAGTACTTC. The entire variable domain, with the rest obtained from reference TRBV7-2 and TRBJ2-7, is as follows: GAGVSQSPSNKVTEKGKDVELRCDPISGHTALYWYRQSLGQGLEFLIYFQGNSAPDKSGLPSDRFSAERTGGSVSTLTIQRTQQEDSAVYLCASSMDRFSYEQYFGPGTRLTVT.

V is TRBV21-1 and J is TRBJ1-1; TRBD1 is the table's D call, not checked against the DNA. TRBV21-1 has pseudogene status. The CDR3 covers 15 residues. The CDR3 reads CASSRLGTKNTEAFF. The CDR3 DNA sequence: TGTGCCAGCAGCAGGTTGGGCACGAAGAACACTGAAGCTTTCTTT.

V gene TRBV5-1 combines with J gene TRBJ1-1; a possible D gene is TRBD1 (5 bases). Per germline, CDR1 SGHRS and CDR2 YFSETQ. There are 15 residues in the CDR3. Trimming cost V 6 bases and J 1 base, with 16 bases left between them. CDR3 nucleotides: TGCGCCAGCACACCTTGGGGCGCAGGGAACACTGAAGCTTTCTTT. It codes for CASTPWGAGNTEAFF.

The chain recombines TRBV5-5 with TRBJ2-3; TRBD1 aligns across 8 bases. The CDR3 is 14 amino acids. Unmatched junction bases numbered 5, after V lost 4 bases and J lost 4 bases. Germline V gives CDR1 SGHKS, CDR2 YYEKEE (reference sequence). The CDR3 protein is CASSLRTGPDTQYF. CDR3 sequence (DNA): TGTGCCAGCAGCCTGCGGACAGGGCCAGATACGCAGTATTTT.

The chain links TRBV18 to TRBJ2-3; D may be TRBD1 (6 bases). Trimming stripped 4 bases from V and 4 bases from J, with 18 bases between. CDR1 KGHSH and CDR2 LQKENI come from the germline V gene. The CDR3 is 16 residues long. CDR3 amino acids: CASSREQGSLPDTQYF. CDR3 DNA sequence: TGTGCCAGCTCACGAGAACAGGGTAGCCTCCCAGATACGCAGTATTTT.

This rearrangement joins TRBV5-4 to TRBJ2-5; D possibly corresponds to TRBD2 (5 bases). V was pared by 4 bases and J by 3 bases, with 22 bases between. Looked up from germline, CDR1 is SGHNT and CDR2 is YYREEE (reference sequence). This CDR3 is built from 17 residues. DNA of the CDR3: TGTGCCAGCAGCCCGGAGGTTTCGTCCAGGCGGAAAGAGACCCAGTACTTC. Translation: CASSPEVSSRRKETQYF. The variable domain in full, with the rest retrieved from reference TRBV5-4 and TRBJ2-5, is ETGVTQSPTHLIKTRGQQVTLRCSSQSGHNTVSWYQQALGQGPQFIFQYYREEENGRGNFPPRFSGLQFPNYSSELNVNALELDDSALYLCASSPEVSSRRKETQYFGPGTRLLVL.

The rearrangement joins TRBV7-6 to TRBJ2-1; 12 positions match TRBD2. Per germline, CDR1 SGHVS and CDR2 FNYEAQ. The CDR3 has 16 amino acids. The V segment lost 5 bases and the J segment 10 bases; nucleotides outside the gene matches: 12. CDR3 DNA sequence: TGTGCCAGCAGCATCCCTAGCGGGGGGGCCCGGGTCGAGCAGTTCTTC. Its protein is CASSIPSGGARVEQFF.

A few counts support this clone. The chain has TRBV6-6 and TRBJ1-4, with D tentatively TRBD1 (6 bases). Germline CDR1 is MNHNY and CDR2 is SVGAGI (reference sequence). The CDR3 extends over 15 amino acids. V was cut by 3 bases and J by 2 bases, with 10 bases left in between. Written as DNA, the CDR3 is TGTGCCAGCAGTTATCCGGGACACACTAATGAAAAACTGTTTTTT. Encoded protein: CASSYPGHTNEKLFF.

The chain links TRBV15 to TRBJ2-3, with 7 nucleotides matching TRBD2. With 0 bases clipped from V and 0 bases from J, the junction kept 12 bases outside the gene matches. CDR3 length: 19 residues. The germline V gene encodes CDR1 LNHNV and CDR2 YYDKDF (reference sequence). CDR3 DNA sequence: TGTGCCACCAGCAGAGATACGATAGCGGGCTATACTAGCACAGATACGCAGTATTTT. Its translation is CATSRDTIAGYTSTDTQYF. Based on the CDR3 plus reference TRBV15 and TRBJ2-3, the full variable domain is DAMVIQNPRYQVTQFGKPVTLSCSQTLNHNVMYWYQQKSSQAPKLLFHYYDKDFNNEADTPDNFQSRRPNTSFCFLDIRSPGLGDTAMYLCATSRDTIAGYTSTDTQYFGPGTRLTVL.

The chain is built from TRBV6-6 and TRBJ1-5; TRBD1 agrees at 10 bases. CDR1 and CDR2 (germline): MNHNY, SVGAGI (reference sequence). The CDR3 totals 15 residues. Losses at the gene ends were 6 bases for V and 0 bases for J; bases not matched to a gene: 2. CDR3 sequence (DNA): TGTGCCAGCAGCGACAGGGGGCGTAGCAATCAGCCCCAGCATTTT. It specifies CASSDRGRSNQPQHF.

This chain joins TRBV6-5 and TRBJ2-5, with 12 bases fitting TRBD2. The CDR3 consists of 14 residues. The ends lost 6 bases at V and 5 bases at J; junction bases unmatched: 4. Germline loops: CDR1 MNHEY, CDR2 SVGAGI. The DNA of the CDR3 is TGTGCCAGCAGAACTACTAGCGGGGGGGAGACCCAGTACTTC. Its translation is CASRTTSGGETQYF.

The gene calls are TRBV9 and TRBJ2-7, with D possibly TRBD2 on 7 matching bases. The CDR3 consists of 16 residues. The V end was cut by 0 bases, the J end by 0 bases, with 13 bases between. The germline gives CDR1 SGDLS, CDR2 YYNGEE. The CDR3 DNA follows: TGTGCCAGCAGCGTAGGGGGGGGCTGGAGCTCCTACGAGCAGTACTTC. Protein: CASSVGGGWSSYEQYF.

The chain employs TRBV30 and TRBJ2-6; TRBD1 might be the D (6 bases). Germline V CDR1 and CDR2: GTSNPN, SVGIG (reference sequence). V was trimmed by 6 bases and J by 1 base, leaving 19 bases between them. This CDR3 spans 17 amino acids. The CDR3 region is CACIRGLLGSGANVLTF. The CDR3 DNA reads TGTGCCTGTATCAGGGGTTTGTTGGGGTCTGGGGCCAACGTCCTGACTTTC.

The gene calls are TRBV7-2 and TRBJ1-2; perhaps TRBD1 as D (5 bases). The CDR3 runs 12 residues. The V end was cut by 8 bases, the J end by 6 bases, with 13 bases between. Germline V gives CDR1 SGHTA, CDR2 FQGNSA. CDR3 amino acids: CASGRGDHGYTF. In nucleotides, the CDR3 is TGTGCCAGCGGGCGGGGGGATCATGGCTACACCTTC.

The J gene is TRBJ1-2, the V gene TRBV11-2; D may be TRBD1 (5 bases). The CDR3 loop spans 13 amino acids. The germline V gene has CDR1 SGHAT and CDR2 FQNNGV. The V end was cut by 0 bases, the J end by 8 bases, with 10 bases between. The chain's CDR3 is CASSLEGKGGYTF. CDR3 DNA sequence: TGTGCCAGCAGCTTAGAGGGGAAGGGGGGCTACACCTTC. The variable domain in full, completed from reference TRBV11-2 and TRBJ1-2, reads EAGVAQSPRYKIIEKRQSVAFWCNPISGHATLYWYQQILGQGPKLLIQFQNNGVVDDSQLPKDRFSAERLKGVDSTLKIQPAKLEDSAVYLCASSLEGKGGYTFGSGTRLTVV.

The CDR3 reads CASRAQGQGTEAFF. CDR3 bases: TGTGCCAGCAGGGCTCAGGGACAGGGGACTGAAGCTTTCTTT. This rearrangement joins TRBV7-3 to TRBJ1-1, with 10 bases aligning to TRBD1. The CDR3 has 14 residues. The V and J ends lost 6 bases and 5 bases, in that order; junction bases with no gene match: 6. Germline CDR1 reads SGHTA; CDR2 reads FQGTGA.

This clone was counted once. The chain recombines TRBV18 with TRBJ2-3, with D possibly matching TRBD1 (6 bases). The CDR3 has 17 residues. Germline V gene sequence: CDR1 KGHSH, CDR2 LQKENI. Trimming took off 0 bases at V and 1 base at J, with 14 bases between the two ends. The CDR3: CASSPPATGFGTDTQYF. CDR3 in DNA: TGTGCCAGCTCACCACCCGCCACAGGGTTCGGCACAGATACGCAGTATTTT.

This chain uses TRBV18 with TRBJ1-1; TRBD1 might be the D (6 bases). From germline, CDR1 is KGHSH and CDR2 LQKENI. V lost 8 bases and J lost 8, with 9 bases in between. The CDR3 consists of 10 residues. The CDR3 is CASRGTEAFF. The CDR3 DNA sequence: TGTGCCAGCCGAGGGACAGAAGCTTTCTTT.

The chain links TRBV9 to TRBJ2-1; the match to TRBD2 covers 10 bases. The length of the CDR3 is 15 residues. V dropped 3 bases and J dropped 7; count of bases not matched to a gene: 7. Germline lookup yields CDR1 SGDLS and CDR2 YYNGEE. The CDR3 DNA reads TGTGCCAGCAGCGCCACTAGCGGGGCCCGGAATGAGCAGTTCTTC. Encoded protein: CASSATSGARNEQFF.

The chain combines TRBV15 with TRBJ2-3, with 11 positions matching TRBD2. The V gene end was trimmed by 8 bases and the J gene end by 0 bases; junction bases not matched to a gene: 7. The CDR3 runs 16 residues. Germline V gives CDR1 LNHNV, CDR2 YYDKDF (reference sequence). The DNA for the CDR3 is TGTGCCACCGCAAAAGTAGCGGGGGGGAGCACAGATACGCAGTATTTT. Residues: CATAKVAGGSTDTQYF.